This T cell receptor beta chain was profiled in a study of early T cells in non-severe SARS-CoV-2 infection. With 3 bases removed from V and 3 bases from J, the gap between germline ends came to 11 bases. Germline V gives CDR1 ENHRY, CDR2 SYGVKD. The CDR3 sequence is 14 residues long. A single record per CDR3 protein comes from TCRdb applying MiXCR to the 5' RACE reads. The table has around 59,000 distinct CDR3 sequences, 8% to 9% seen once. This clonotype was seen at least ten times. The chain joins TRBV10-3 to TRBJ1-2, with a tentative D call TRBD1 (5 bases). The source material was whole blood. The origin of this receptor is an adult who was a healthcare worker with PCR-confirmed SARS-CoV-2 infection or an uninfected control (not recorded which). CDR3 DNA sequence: TGTGCCATCAGTGAAGGGGAGGAGGACTATGGCTACACCTTC. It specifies CAISEGEEDYGYTF.